The 13 T cell receptor beta chains below all came from one sample that was sequenced in a study of OX40 agonist ivuxolimab in advanced cancers. Some clones are missing from TCRdb's copy, which holds only in-frame ones; the method was immunoSEQ multiplex PCR. Of fewer than 20,000 clones detected, around 78% appear once; the ten largest clones hold 28%. This sample comprised CD4+ or CD8+ T cells sorted from blood, obtained in a trial of the OX40 agonist ivuxolimab. These TCRs come from an adult with an advanced solid tumor such as melanoma, head and neck, liver or kidney cancer.

In its sample, this clone is medium-sized. The chain recombines TRBV7-2 with TRBJ1-1, with D unresolved. The CDR3 has 14 residues. Trimming stripped 1 base from V and 1 base from J, with 7 bases between. The germline V gene has CDR1 SGHTA and CDR2 FQGNSA. CDR3 region: CASSLGWGNTEAFF. The CDR3 coding sequence is TGTGCCAGCAGCTTAGGGTGGGGGAACACTGAAGCTTTCTTT.

J is TRBJ1-5 and V is TRBV27; 8 positions match TRBD1. With 2 bases clipped from V and 8 bases from J, the junction kept 8 bases outside the gene matches. In germline, CDR1 is MNHEY, CDR2 SMNVEV (reference sequence). The CDR3 runs 15 residues. CDR3 loop: CASSLSQGAFEPQHF. CDR3 bases: TGTGCCAGCAGTTTAAGCCAGGGGGCTTTTGAGCCCCAGCATTTT.

This clone was observed a few times. The chain links TRBV9 to TRBJ2-1; no reliable D call. V was shortened by 0 bases and J by 6 bases, with 7 bases between the two germline ends. Germline lookup yields CDR1 SGDLS and CDR2 YYNGEE. The CDR3 extends over 13 amino acids. The DNA for the CDR3 is TGTGCCAGCAGCGTAGGTGACACCAATGAGCAGTTCTTC. Its protein product is CASSVGDTNEQFF.

The chain links TRBV9 to TRBJ2-7, with TRBD1 as a possible D gene (6 bases). The CDR3 sequence is 15 residues long. Germline V lookup: CDR1 SGDLS, CDR2 YYNGEE. V was pared by 4 bases and J by 3 bases, with 17 bases between. CDR3 sequence reads: CASSPGQGQIYEQYF. The CDR3 DNA follows: TGTGCCAGCAGCCCAGGGCAGGGACAAATCTACGAGCAGTACTTC. The full variable domain, in which reference TRBV9 and TRBJ2-7 provide the parts outside the CDR3, is DSGVTQTPKHLITATGQRVTLRCSPRSGDLSVYWYQQSLDQGLQFLIQYYNGEERAKGNILERFSAQQFPDLHSELNLSSLELGDSALYFCASSPGQGQIYEQYFGPGTRLTVT.

This clone was picked up one time. V and J are TRBV27 and TRBJ2-1, with D perhaps TRBD2 (6 bases). With 3 bases removed from V and 3 bases from J, the gap between germline ends came to 12 bases. Looked up from germline, CDR1 is MNHEY and CDR2 is SMNVEV (reference sequence). The length of the CDR3 is 15 residues. For the CDR3, the DNA is TGTGCCAGCAGTTTTGTCGGGGGAAACTACAATGAGCAGTTCTTC. Amino acids: CASSFVGGNYNEQFF.

V usage is TRBV7-9 and J usage is TRBJ2-1, with D perhaps TRBD1 or TRBD2 (5 bases each). CDR1 SEHNR and CDR2 FQNEAQ come from the germline V gene (reference sequence). The V and J ends lost 5 bases and 6 bases respectively, with 20 bases between them. The CDR3 has 16 amino acids. DNA for the CDR3: TGTGCCAGCAGCACCCCGTGGGTAGCGAGGGGCAATGAGCAGTTCTTC. Protein sequence: CASSTPWVARGNEQFF. The whole variable domain, filled in from reference TRBV7-9 and TRBJ2-1, reads DTGVSQNPRHKITKRGQNVTFRCDPISEHNRLYWYRQTLGQGPEFLTYFQNEAQLEKSRLLSDRFSAERPKGSFSTLEIQRTEQGDSAMYLCASSTPWVARGNEQFFGPGTRLTVL.

This clone was counted a few times. The chain uses TRBV11-3 and TRBJ2-1; D gene unclear. This CDR3 spans 12 amino acids. The germline V and J ends were trimmed by 1 base and 3 bases, with 1 base remaining between them. Germline CDR1 reads SGHNT; CDR2 reads YENEEA. This CDR3 reads CASSLVYNEQFF. The DNA for the CDR3 is TGTGCCAGCAGCTTAGTCTACAATGAGCAGTTCTTC.

The genes are TRBV27 and TRBJ1-4, with D possibly matching TRBD1 (6 bases). Deletions cut 0 bases from V and 4 bases from J, with 15 bases between. The germline CDR1 and CDR2 sequences are MNHEY and SMNVEV (reference sequence). This CDR3 comprises 17 residues. In nucleotides, the CDR3 is TGTGCCAGCAGTTTATCGGGTGGCTGGGGGCGTAATGAAAAACTGTTTTTT. Translating it yields CASSLSGGWGRNEKLFF.

The chain carries TRBV7-9 and TRBJ2-1; TRBD2 matches 12 bases. This CDR3 is 17 amino acids long. Germline CDR1 and CDR2: SEHNR and FQNEAQ (reference sequence). V lost 1 base to trimming and J lost 2 bases; unmatched junction nucleotides: 3. CDR3 sequence (DNA): TGTGCCAGCAGCTTAGAGGCTAGCGGGGGGGCCTACAATGAGCAGTTCTTC. It specifies CASSLEASGGAYNEQFF.

This clone was seen only once. The rearrangement uses TRBV19 and TRBJ1-6; TRBD1 is a possible D gene (6 bases). V shed 5 bases and J shed 9 bases, with 17 bases lying between them. The CDR3 has 15 amino acids. The germline gives CDR1 LNHDA, CDR2 SQIVND (reference sequence). CDR3 residues: CASSPTGTNTSPLHF. In nucleotides, the CDR3 is TGTGCCAGTAGTCCCACCGGGACAAACACTTCACCCCTCCACTTT.

The chain's CDR3 is CASSFLGLAGGPGDEQFF. The CDR3 DNA sequence: TGTGCCAGCAGTTTCCTTGGACTAGCGGGGGGGCCAGGCGATGAGCAGTTCTTC. The rearrangement uses TRBV27 and TRBJ2-1; 15 bases match TRBD2. The CDR3 is 18 amino acids. Germline CDR1 reads MNHEY; CDR2 reads SMNVEV (reference sequence). V shed 3 bases and J 8 bases; nucleotides not matched to a gene: 11.

The chain couples TRBV4-3 to TRBJ1-5; TRBD1 matches 10 bases. The CDR3 has 15 amino acids. Trimming took 3 bases from V and 5 from J; bases not matched to a gene: 4. Per the germline V gene, CDR1 is LGHNA and CDR2 is YSLEER. In nucleotides, the CDR3 is TGCGCCAGCAGCCAGGACAGGGGGGCTTATCAGCCCCAGCATTTT. It encodes CASSQDRGAYQPQHF.

The chain links TRBV7-9 to TRBJ2-1, with 12 bases lining up with TRBD1. The CDR3 length is 19 residues. J lost 2 bases, V lost 4 bases, and 12 bases had no gene match. The germline CDR1 and CDR2 sequences are SEHNR and FQNEAQ (reference sequence). CDR3 sequence: CASSSWGQGARLTYNEQFF. CDR3 sequence (DNA): TGTGCCAGCAGCTCTTGGGGACAGGGGGCTCGCTTAACCTACAATGAGCAGTTCTTC.